This T cell receptor (beta chain) was recorded in a study of blood T cell repertoires in COVID-19. Study background: Samples taken during acute and convalescent COVID-19 were collected in the United States, Italy and Spain. Sample material is recorded as cDNA or gDNA derived from T cells, B-cell-depleted T cells, or PBMCs.

Study processing details: Amplification of reference gene primers was used by the study to estimate nucleated cell counts. Some clones are missing from TCRdb's copy, which holds only in-frame ones; the method was immunoSEQ multiplex PCR. V, J and clone size were drawn from that table, and D and trimming were deduced from the DNA. The profile shows some 70,000 clones, around 87% of them singletons. The CDR3 extends over 18 amino acids. V gave up 1 base and J gave up 2 bases, with 17 bases separating them. Germline CDR1 reads MNHEY; CDR2 reads SMNVEV (reference sequence). The TCR was taken from a man aged 45-65 years with active COVID-19. The sample consisted of peripheral blood. J is TRBJ2-2 and V is TRBV27; a weak D match, TRBD1 (5 bases). The CDR3 reads CASSLWAPWRTNTGELFF. Here the CDR3 DNA reads TGTGCCAGCAGTTTATGGGCCCCGTGGCGGACAAACACCGGGGAGCTGTTTTTT.